This T cell receptor (beta chain) was identified during a study of T cells after yellow fever vaccination. Study-wide findings and caveats: CD4 and CD8 compartments shared a small share of clonotypes, likely from convergent recombination. Peaking faster, on day 5 versus 15, the secondary response was nonetheless weaker.

Germline V lookup: CDR1 DFQATT, CDR2 SNEGSKA (reference sequence). V trimming: 4 bases; J trimming: 5 bases; junction bases outside the gene matches: 7. The CDR3 spans 14 residues. UMIs and a universal primer site were added when TCR cDNA was made by 5'RACE template switching. From the 5' RACE reads, TCRdb called clonotypes with MiXCR, one entry per CDR3 protein. Of some 500,000 distinct CDR3 sequences in the sample, 13% are singletons; the top ten hold about 14%. A few counts support this clonotype. Its matching antigen is unknown. The rearrangement uses TRBV20-1 and TRBJ2-3, with 9 positions matching TRBD1. This receptor was identified in a young man who received the YFV17D yellow fever vaccine. Sequencing was performed on PBMCs, taken on the day of the yellow fever booster vaccination. The CDR3 reads CSATRTGDIDTQYF. DNA of the CDR3: TGCAGTGCTACTAGGACAGGGGATATAGATACGCAGTATTTT.